The 6 T cell receptor beta chains in this list originate from one sample, sequenced in a study of cytomegalovirus exposure and HLA in healthy donors. Here immunoSEQ multiplex PCR was the method, and the copy in TCRdb shows in-frame clones only, minus some. The table has some 76,000 clones, about 94% seen once. Material for sequencing was PBMCs. The receptors stem from a woman aged 18-35 years in good health and CMV-seronegative.

This clone has just one count. The chain recombines TRBV6-6 with TRBJ2-1; 7 bases align to TRBD2. This CDR3 is built from 16 residues. The V and J ends lost 2 bases and 2 bases, in that order; junction bases with no gene match: 6. From germline, CDR1 is MNHNY and CDR2 SVGAGI (reference sequence). CDR3 in DNA: TGTGCCAGCAGTTACCTAAGCGGGAACACCTACAATGAGCAGTTCTTC. Its translation is CASSYLSGNTYNEQFF.

This chain uses TRBV7-9 with TRBJ2-1; D gene unclear. The V gene lost 7 bases and the J gene lost 4 bases, with 5 bases spanning the gap. The germline V gene encodes CDR1 SEHNR and CDR2 FQNEAQ (reference sequence). This CDR3 has 11 residues. The CDR3, as DNA: TGTGCCAGCACCAATTACAATGAGCAGTTCTTC. Translation: CASTNYNEQFF.

This chain joins TRBV6-5 and TRBJ1-2, with no clear D. CDR1 is MNHEY, CDR2 SVGAGI, per germline. The CDR3 loop spans 13 amino acids. V lost 5 bases and J lost 8, with 15 bases in between. CDR3 nucleotide sequence: TGTGCCAGCAGTAGGACGGGATCGGGGGGCTACACCTTC. Its translation: CASSRTGSGGYTF.

The chain combines TRBV7-2 with TRBJ2-1; TRBD1 or TRBD2 may be the D gene (11 bases each). Deletions cut 5 bases from V and 10 bases from J, with 33 bases between. The CDR3 runs 19 residues. Per germline, CDR1 SGHTA and CDR2 FQGNSA. The CDR3 bases are TGTGCCAGCAGCCCAGGACAGGGGGCGGCTAGCGGGGGGCGTAGGGAGCAGTTCTTC. Translating it yields CASSPGQGAASGGRREQFF.

V usage is TRBV27 and J usage is TRBJ1-5; D not resolved. This CDR3 has 14 residues. Deletions cut 4 bases from V and 4 bases from J, with 11 bases between. CDR1 MNHEY and CDR2 SMNVEV come from the germline V gene (reference sequence). CDR3 coding DNA: TGTGCCAGCAGTTCGGGGTCGGCTAATCAGCCCCAGCATTTT. Translation: CASSSGSANQPQHF.

The CDR3 DNA reads TGTGCCAGCAGCTTGGGACTAGCGCTTAGATACAATGAGCAGTTCTTC. Translation gives CASSLGLALRYNEQFF. The chain is built from TRBV5-4 and TRBJ2-1, with 8 bases that match TRBD2. Trimming at V came to 0 bases and at J to 4 bases, leaving 6 bases not matched to a gene. In germline, CDR1 is SGHNT, CDR2 YYREEE (reference sequence). This CDR3 has 16 residues.